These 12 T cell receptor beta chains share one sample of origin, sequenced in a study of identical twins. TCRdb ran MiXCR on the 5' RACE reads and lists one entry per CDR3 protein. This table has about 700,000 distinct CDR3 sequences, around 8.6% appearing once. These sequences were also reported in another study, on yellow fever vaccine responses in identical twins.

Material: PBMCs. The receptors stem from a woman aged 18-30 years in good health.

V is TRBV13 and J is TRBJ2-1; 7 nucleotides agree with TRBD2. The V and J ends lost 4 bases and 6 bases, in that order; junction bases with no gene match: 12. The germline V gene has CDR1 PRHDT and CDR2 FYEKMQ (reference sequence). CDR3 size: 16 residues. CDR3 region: CASSSGSGLASNEQFF. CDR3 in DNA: TGTGCCAGCAGCTCAGGTAGCGGGCTCGCTTCCAATGAGCAGTTCTTC.

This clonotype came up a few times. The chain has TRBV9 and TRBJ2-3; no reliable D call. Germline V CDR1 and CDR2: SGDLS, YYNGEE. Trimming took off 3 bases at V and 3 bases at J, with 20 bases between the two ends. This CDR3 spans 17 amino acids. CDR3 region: CASSGLPWDESTDTQYF. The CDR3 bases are TGTGCCAGCAGCGGACTCCCCTGGGATGAATCGACAGATACGCAGTATTTT. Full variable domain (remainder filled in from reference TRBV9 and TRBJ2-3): DSGVTQTPKHLITATGQRVTLRCSPRSGDLSVYWYQQSLDQGLQFLIQYYNGEERAKGNILERFSAQQFPDLHSELNLSSLELGDSALYFCASSGLPWDESTDTQYFGPGTRLTVL.

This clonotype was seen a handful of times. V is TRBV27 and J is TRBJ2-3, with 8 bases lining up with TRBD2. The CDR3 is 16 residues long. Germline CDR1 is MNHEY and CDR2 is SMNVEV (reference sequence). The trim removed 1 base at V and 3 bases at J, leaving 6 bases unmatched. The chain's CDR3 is CASSLLAGTLTDTQYF. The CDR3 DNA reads TGTGCCAGCAGTTTATTAGCGGGGACCCTGACAGATACGCAGTATTTT.

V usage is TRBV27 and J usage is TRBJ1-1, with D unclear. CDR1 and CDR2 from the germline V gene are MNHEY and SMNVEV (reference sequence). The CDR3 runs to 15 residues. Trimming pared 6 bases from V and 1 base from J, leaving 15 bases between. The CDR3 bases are TGTGCCAGCAGACAAAACGGGAGACCGAACACTGAAGCTTTCTTT. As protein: CASRQNGRPNTEAFF.

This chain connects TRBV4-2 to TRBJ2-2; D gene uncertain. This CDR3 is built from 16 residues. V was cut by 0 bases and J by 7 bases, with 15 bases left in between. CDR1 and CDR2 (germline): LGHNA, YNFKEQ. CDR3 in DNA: TGTGCCAGCAGCCAAGAGGCCACAACAAGCAACGGGGAGCTGTTTTTT. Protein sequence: CASSQEATTSNGELFF.

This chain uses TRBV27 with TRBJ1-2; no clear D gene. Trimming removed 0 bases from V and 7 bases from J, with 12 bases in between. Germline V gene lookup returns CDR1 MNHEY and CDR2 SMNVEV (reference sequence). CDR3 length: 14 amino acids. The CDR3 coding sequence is TGTGCCAGCAGTTTATCAATCTCACGTTTTGGCTACACCTTC. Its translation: CASSLSISRFGYTF.

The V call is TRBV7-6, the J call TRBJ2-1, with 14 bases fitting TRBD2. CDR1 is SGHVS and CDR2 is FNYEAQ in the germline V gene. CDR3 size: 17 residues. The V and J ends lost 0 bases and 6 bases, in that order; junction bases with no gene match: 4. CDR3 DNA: TGTGCCAGCAGCTTAGCACGACTAGCGGGGGGGCCCAATGAGCAGTTCTTC. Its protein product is CASSLARLAGGPNEQFF.

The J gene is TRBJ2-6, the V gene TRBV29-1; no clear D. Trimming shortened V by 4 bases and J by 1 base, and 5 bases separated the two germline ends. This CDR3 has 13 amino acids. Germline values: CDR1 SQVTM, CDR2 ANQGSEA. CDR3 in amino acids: CSVAGSGANVLTF. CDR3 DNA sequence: TGCAGCGTTGCCGGGTCTGGGGCCAACGTCCTGACTTTC.

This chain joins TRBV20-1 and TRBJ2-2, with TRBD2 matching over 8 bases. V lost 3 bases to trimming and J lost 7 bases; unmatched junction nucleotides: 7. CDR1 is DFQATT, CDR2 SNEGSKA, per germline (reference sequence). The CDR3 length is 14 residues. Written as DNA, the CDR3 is TGCAGTGCTAGGGGGACTAGTTATGTCGGGGAGCTGTTTTTT. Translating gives CSARGTSYVGELFF.

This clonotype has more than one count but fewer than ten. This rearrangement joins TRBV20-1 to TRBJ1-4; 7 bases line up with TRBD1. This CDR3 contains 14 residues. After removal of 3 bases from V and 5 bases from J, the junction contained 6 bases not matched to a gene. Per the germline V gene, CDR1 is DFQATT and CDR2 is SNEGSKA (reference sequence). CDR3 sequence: CSASTGTVNEKLFF. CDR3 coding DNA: TGCAGTGCTAGTACCGGGACAGTCAATGAAAAACTGTTTTTT.

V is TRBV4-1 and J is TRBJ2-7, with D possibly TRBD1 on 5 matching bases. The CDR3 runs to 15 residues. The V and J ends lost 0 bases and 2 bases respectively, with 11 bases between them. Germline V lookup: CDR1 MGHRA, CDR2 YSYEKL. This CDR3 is CASSQESQGPYEQYF. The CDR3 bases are TGCGCCAGCAGCCAAGAATCCCAGGGCCCCTACGAGCAGTACTTC.

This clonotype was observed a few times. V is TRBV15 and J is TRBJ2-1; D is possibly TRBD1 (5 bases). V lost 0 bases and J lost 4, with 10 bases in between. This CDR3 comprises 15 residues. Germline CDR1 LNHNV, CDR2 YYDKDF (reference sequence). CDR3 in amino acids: CATSRDGRQYNEQFF. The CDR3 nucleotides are TGTGCCACCAGCAGAGATGGTCGACAGTACAATGAGCAGTTCTTC.